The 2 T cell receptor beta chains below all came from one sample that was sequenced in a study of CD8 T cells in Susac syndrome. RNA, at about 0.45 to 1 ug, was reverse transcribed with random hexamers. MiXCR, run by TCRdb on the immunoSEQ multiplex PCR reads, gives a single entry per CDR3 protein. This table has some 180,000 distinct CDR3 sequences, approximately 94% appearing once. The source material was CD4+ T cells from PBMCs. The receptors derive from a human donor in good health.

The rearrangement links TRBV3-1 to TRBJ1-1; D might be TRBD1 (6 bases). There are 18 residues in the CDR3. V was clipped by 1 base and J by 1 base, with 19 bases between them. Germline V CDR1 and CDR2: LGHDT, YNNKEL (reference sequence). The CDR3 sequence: CASSQVGVWGQRNTEAFF. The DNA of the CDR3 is TGTGCCAGCAGCCAAGTAGGGGTCTGGGGGCAGAGGAACACTGAAGCTTTCTTT.

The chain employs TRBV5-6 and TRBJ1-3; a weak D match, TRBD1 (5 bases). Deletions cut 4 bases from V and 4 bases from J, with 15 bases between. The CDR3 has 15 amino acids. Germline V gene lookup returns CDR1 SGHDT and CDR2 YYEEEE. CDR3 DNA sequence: TGTGCCAGCAGCCCCCCGGACACCAAGGGAAACACCATATATTTT. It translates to CASSPPDTKGNTIYF.